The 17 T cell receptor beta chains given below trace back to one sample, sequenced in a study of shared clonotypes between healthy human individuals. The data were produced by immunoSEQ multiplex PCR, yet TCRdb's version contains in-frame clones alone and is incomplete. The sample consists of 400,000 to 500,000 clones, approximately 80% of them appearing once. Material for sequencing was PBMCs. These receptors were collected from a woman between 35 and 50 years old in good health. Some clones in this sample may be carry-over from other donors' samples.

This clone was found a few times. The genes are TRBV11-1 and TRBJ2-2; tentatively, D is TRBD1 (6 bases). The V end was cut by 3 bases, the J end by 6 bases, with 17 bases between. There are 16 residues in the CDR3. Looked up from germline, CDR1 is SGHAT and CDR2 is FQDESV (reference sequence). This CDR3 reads CASSFTPTGSAGELFF. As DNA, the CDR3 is TGTGCCAGCAGCTTCACACCAACAGGGTCGGCCGGGGAGCTGTTTTTT.

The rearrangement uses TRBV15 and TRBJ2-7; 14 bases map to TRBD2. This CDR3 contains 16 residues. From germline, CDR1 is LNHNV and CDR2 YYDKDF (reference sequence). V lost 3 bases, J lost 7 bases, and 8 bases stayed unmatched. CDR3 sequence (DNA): TGTGCCACCAGCAGGGGGACTAGCGGGAGATCGGAGGAGCAGTACTTC. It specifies CATSRGTSGRSEEQYF.

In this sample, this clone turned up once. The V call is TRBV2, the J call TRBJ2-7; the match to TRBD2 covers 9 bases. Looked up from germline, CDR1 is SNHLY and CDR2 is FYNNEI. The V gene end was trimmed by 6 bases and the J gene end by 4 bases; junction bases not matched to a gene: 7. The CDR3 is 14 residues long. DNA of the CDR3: TGTGCCAGCAGGGTCGGACTAGCGAATTACGAGCAGTACTTC. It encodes CASRVGLANYEQYF.

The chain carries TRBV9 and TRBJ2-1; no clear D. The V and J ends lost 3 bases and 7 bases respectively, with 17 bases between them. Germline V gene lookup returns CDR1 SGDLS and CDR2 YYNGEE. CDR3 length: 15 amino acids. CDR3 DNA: TGTGCCAGCAGCGCCCTTGGGCGGCTGGGGAATGAGCAGTTCTTC. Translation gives CASSALGRLGNEQFF.

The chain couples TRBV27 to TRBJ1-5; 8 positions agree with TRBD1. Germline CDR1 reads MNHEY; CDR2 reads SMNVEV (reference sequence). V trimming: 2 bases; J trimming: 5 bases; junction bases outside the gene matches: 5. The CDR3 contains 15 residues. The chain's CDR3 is CASSLGQGRHQPQHF. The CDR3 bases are TGTGCCAGCAGTTTAGGACAGGGCCGGCATCAGCCCCAGCATTTT.

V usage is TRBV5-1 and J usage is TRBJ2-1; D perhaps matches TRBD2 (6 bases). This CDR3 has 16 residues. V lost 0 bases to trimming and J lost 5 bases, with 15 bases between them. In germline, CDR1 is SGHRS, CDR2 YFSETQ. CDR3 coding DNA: TGCGCCAGCAGCTTGGGACGGGACTCCTCTCACAATGAGCAGTTCTTC. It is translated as CASSLGRDSSHNEQFF.

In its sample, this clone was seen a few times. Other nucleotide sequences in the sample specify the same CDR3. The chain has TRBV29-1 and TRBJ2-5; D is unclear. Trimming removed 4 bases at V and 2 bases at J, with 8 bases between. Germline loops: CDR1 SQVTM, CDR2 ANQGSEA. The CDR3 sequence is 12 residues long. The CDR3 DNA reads TGCAGCGTTGGTGCTGCTCAAGAGACCCAGTACTTC. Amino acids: CSVGAAQETQYF.

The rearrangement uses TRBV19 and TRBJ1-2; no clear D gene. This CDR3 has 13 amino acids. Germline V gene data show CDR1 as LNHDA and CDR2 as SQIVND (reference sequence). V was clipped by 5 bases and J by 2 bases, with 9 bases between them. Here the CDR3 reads CASSARINYGYTF. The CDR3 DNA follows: TGTGCCAGTAGTGCCAGGATAAACTATGGCTACACCTTC.

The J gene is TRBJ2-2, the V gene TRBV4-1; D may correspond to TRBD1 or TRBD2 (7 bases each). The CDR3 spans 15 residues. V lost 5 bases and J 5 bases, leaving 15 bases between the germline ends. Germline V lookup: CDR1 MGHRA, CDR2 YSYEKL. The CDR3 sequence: CASSSAGGGTGELFF. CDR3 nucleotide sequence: TGCGCCAGCAGCTCCGCAGGGGGGGGAACCGGGGAGCTGTTTTTT.

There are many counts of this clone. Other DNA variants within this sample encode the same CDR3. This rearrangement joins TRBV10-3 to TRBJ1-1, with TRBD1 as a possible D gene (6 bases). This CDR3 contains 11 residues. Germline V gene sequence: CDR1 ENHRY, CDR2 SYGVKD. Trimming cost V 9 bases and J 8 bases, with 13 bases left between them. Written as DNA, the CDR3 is TGTGCCATAGCTCGGGGGCCGGAAGCTTTCTTT. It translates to CAIARGPEAFF.

CDR3 amino acids: CASSARGQYF. CDR3 DNA: TGTGCCAGCAGTGCCCGCGGGCAGTACTTC. The V and J genes are TRBV6-1 and TRBJ2-7, with D uncertain. Trimming cost V 4 bases and J 9 bases, with 7 bases left between them. The germline V gene has CDR1 MNHNS and CDR2 SASEGT. CDR3 length: 10 amino acids.

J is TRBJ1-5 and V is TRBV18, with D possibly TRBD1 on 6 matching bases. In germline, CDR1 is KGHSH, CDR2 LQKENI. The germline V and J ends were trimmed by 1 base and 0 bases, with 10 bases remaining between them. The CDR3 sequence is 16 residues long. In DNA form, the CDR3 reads TGTGCCAGCTCACCACGACAGGTTGATAGCAATCAGCCCCAGCATTTT. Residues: CASSPRQVDSNQPQHF.

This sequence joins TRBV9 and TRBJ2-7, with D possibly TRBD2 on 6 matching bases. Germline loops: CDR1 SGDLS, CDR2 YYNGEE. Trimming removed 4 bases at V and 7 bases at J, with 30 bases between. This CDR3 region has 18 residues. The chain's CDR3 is CASSPHSGTGLAGREQYF. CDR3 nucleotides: TGTGCCAGCAGCCCACATTCGGGAACGGGACTTGCGGGACGGGAGCAGTACTTC.

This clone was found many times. In DNA, the CDR3 is TGTGCCAGCAGTGAACAAGGGGAAAATCAGCCCCAGCATTTT. Residues: CASSEQGENQPQHF. The V call is TRBV6-1, the J call TRBJ1-5, with a tentative D call TRBD1 (5 bases). V lost 2 bases and J 4 bases, leaving 9 bases between the germline ends. This CDR3 is built from 14 residues. Germline-derived CDR1 and CDR2 are MNHNS and SASEGT.

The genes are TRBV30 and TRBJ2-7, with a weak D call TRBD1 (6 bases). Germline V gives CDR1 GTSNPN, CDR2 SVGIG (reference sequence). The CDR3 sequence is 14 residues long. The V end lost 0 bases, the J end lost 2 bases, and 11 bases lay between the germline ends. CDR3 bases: TGTGCCTGGAGTGTTGCAGGGGCCACCTACGAGCAGTACTTC. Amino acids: CAWSVAGATYEQYF.

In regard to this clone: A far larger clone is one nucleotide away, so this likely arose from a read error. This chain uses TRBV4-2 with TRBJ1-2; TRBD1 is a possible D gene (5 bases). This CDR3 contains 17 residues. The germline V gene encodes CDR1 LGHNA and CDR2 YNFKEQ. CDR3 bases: TGTGCCAGCAGCCCAGGGTCGGGCAGGGAGTACGGCTATGGCTGCACCTTC. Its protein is CASSPGSGREYGYGCTF.

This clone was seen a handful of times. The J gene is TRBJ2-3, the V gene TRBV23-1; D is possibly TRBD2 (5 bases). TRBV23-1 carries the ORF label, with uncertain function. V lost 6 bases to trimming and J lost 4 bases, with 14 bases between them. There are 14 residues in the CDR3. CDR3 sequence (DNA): TGCGCCAGCAGCCCCCCGCTGAGGGCAGATACGCAGTATTTT. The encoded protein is CASSPPLRADTQYF.